These T cell receptor beta chains were read from a single sample in a study of metastatic and nonmetastatic thyroid tumors. TCRdb ran MiXCR on the PCR reads. The sample lists some 15,000 clones, 27% seen once, with approximately 15% in the top ten. Sequenced input: adjacent normal tissue. All receptors come from a female donor with papillary thyroid cancer or a benign thyroid nodule (not recorded which). Some clones in this sample may be carry-over from other donors' samples. The CDR3 runs from the conserved cysteine through the conserved F or W. A D gene is named only where the DNA matches it firmly. Size values are once, few and many counts, or a class for expanded clones, and some rows have none.

D,J,V,size,CDR3,DNA
TRBD1,TRBJ1-5,TRBV12-3/TRBV12-4,-,CASSLGSRGKNQPQHF,TGTGCCAGCAGTTTGGGGAGCAGGGGGAAGAATCAGCCCCAGCATTTT
TRBD1,TRBJ1-3,TRBV6-1,many,CASSPQGAGGNTIYF,TGTGCCAGCAGTCCCCAGGGGGCGGGTGGAAACACCATATATTTT
-,TRBJ1-1,TRBV9,few,CASSGGSTEAFF,TGTGCCAGCAGCGGGGGTAGCACTGAAGCTTTCTTT
-,TRBJ2-2,TRBV30,few,CAWNPLGSTGELFF,TGTGCCTGGAACCCGCTCGGCAGCACCGGGGAGCTGTTTTTT
-,TRBJ1-3,TRBV20-1,few,CSARDPRSGNTIYF,TGCAGTGCTAGAGATCCACGCTCTGGAAACACCATATATTTT
-,TRBJ2-1,TRBV11-1,-,CASSVGLSIGNEQFF,TGTGCCAGCAGCGTTGGACTTTCAATCGGGAATGAGCAGTTCTTC
-,TRBJ1-3,TRBV9,-,CASSVAGAGTSTIYF,TGTGCCAGCAGCGTAGCTGGGGCAGGGACCAGCACCATATATTTT
TRBD1,TRBJ1-2,TRBV6-6,-,CASSYDARQGSYGYTF,TGTGCCAGCAGTTACGATGCCCGACAGGGAAGCTATGGCTACACCTTC
-,TRBJ2-1,TRBV5-1,-,CASSRGVASYNEQFF,TGCGCCAGCAGCCGCGGGGTTGCCTCCTACAATGAGCAGTTCTTC
TRBD2,TRBJ2-3,TRBV6-5,-,CASSYRAGGGHTQYF,TGTGCCAGCAGTTACCGGGCGGGAGGGGGTCATACGCAGTATTTT
-,TRBJ2-7,TRBV6-2/TRBV6-3,few,CASSYGPEAEQYF,TGTGCCAGCAGTTACGGGCCGGAGGCCGAGCAGTACTTC
-,TRBJ2-2,TRBV10-1,-,CASSVQGEGFGELFF,TGCGCCAGCAGTGTCCAGGGCGAGGGTTTCGGGGAGCTGTTTTTT
-,TRBJ1-2,TRBV7-9,-,CASSFGAAYGYTF,TGTGCCAGCAGCTTCGGGGCAGCCTATGGCTACACCTTC
-,TRBJ2-2,TRBV5-1,-,CASEFEGAGELFF,TGCGCCAGCGAGTTCGAGGGGGCCGGGGAGCTGTTTTTT
TRBD1,TRBJ1-2,TRBV27,-,CASSLSPGGYGYTF,TGTGCCAGCAGTTTATCACCAGGGGGCTATGGCTACACCTTC
-,TRBJ1-5,TRBV27,few,CASSSFRDQPQHF,TGTGCCAGCAGTTCCTTCAGGGATCAGCCCCAGCATTTT
TRBD1,TRBJ2-7,TRBV7-2,-,CASSPDRGGEQYF,TGTGCCAGCAGCCCGGACAGGGGGGGAGAGCAGTACTTC
TRBD1,TRBJ2-2,TRBV11-1,-,CASSRTGAGELFF,TGTGCCAGCAGCCGTACAGGGGCCGGGGAGCTGTTTTTT
-,TRBJ2-7,TRBV20-1,few,CSALSSYEQYF,TGCAGTGCCCTCAGCTCCTACGAGCAGTACTTC
TRBD1,TRBJ1-5,TRBV6-1,few,CATSKGGQNYQPQHF,TGTGCCACCTCCAAAGGGGGACAGAATTATCAGCCCCAGCATTTT